Described below is a single T cell receptor (beta chain) sequence and its context. This specimen comes from a study of CD8+ T cells in alopecia areata. J gave up 5 bases and V 0 bases, and 7 bases lay outside the gene matches. The CDR3 contains 15 residues. Looked up from germline, CDR1 is SQVTM and CDR2 is ANQGSEA. As to treatment: oral pan-JAK inhibitor, 5-10 mg twice daily. Investigators isolated RNA and reverse transcribed it into cDNA to act as the sequencing template. Profiling relied on immunoSEQ multiplex PCR, and the TCRdb table lists in-frame clones only, not all of them. In the table there are about 220,000 clones, more than 45% of which are singletons.

This specimen consisted of CD4+ T cells sorted from blood, obtained at week 4, from a patient treated with tofacitinib. This receptor was taken from a human donor with alopecia areata. V usage is TRBV29-1 and J usage is TRBJ1-2; 9 bases line up with TRBD1. Here the CDR3 DNA reads TGCAGCGTTGAAGATAGGGGGGACAGGGCGTATGGCTACACCTTC. This sequence encodes CSVEDRGDRAYGYTF.